The 2 T cell receptor beta chains below were found in one sample sequenced in a study of cytomegalovirus exposure and HLA in healthy donors. The PCR contained 60 Vbeta and 13 Jbeta primers. The assay was immunoSEQ multiplex PCR, and TCRdb's table has in-frame clones only and misses some. The repertoire holds 130,000 to 150,000 clones, with roughly 80% as singletons. Sequencing was carried out using PBMCs. The receptor source for this set is a woman aged 25 to 39 in good health and CMV-seronegative.

The V and J genes are TRBV28 and TRBJ2-1; TRBD2 matches at 9 bases. Germline V gene sequence: CDR1 MDHEN, CDR2 SYDVKM. This CDR3 has 16 residues. V was pared by 5 bases and J by 2 bases, with 7 bases of the junction left unmatched. The CDR3 sequence is CASSPGLASPYNEQFF. DNA for the CDR3: TGTGCCAGCAGTCCTGGACTAGCGTCTCCCTACAATGAGCAGTTCTTC.

The rearrangement joins TRBV10-3 to TRBJ1-5, with a weak D call TRBD1 (5 bases). The CDR3 has 17 amino acids. Germline CDR1 ENHRY, CDR2 SYGVKD. Trimming removed 2 bases at V and 1 base at J, with 15 bases between. CDR3 region: CAISEGQGRGSNQPQHF. The CDR3 DNA follows: TGTGCCATCAGTGAGGGCCAGGGTCGGGGGAGCAATCAGCCCCAGCATTTT.